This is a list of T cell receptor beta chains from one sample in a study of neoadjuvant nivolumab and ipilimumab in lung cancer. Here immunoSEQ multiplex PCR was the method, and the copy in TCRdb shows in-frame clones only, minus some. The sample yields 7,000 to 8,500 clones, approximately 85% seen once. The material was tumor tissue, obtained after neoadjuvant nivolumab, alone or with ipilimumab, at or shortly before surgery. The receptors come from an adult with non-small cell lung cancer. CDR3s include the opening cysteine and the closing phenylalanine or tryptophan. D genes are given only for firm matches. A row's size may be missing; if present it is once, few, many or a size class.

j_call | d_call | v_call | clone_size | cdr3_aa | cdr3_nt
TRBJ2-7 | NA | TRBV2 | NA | CASSAGQGIKYEQYF | TGTGCCAGCAGTGCTGGTCAGGGTATTAAGTACGAGCAGTACTTC
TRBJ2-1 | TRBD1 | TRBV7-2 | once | CASSLFGIRKNRGNEQFF | TGTGCCAGCAGCTTATTCGGGATCCGAAAGAACAGGGGCAATGAGCAGTTCTTC
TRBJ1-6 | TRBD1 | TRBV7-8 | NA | CASSWTGANSPLHF | TGTGCCAGCAGCTGGACAGGGGCGAATTCACCCCTCCACTTT
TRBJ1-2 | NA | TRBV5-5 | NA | CASSTTWSLDYGYTF | TGTGCCAGCAGCACGACCTGGTCACTTGACTATGGCTACACCTTC
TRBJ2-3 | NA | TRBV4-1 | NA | CASSQARRVALSTDTQYF | TGCGCCAGCAGCCAAGCCCGCCGAGTGGCGCTCAGCACAGATACGCAGTATTTT
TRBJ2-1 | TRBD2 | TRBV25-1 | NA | CASSWTGTRVYNEQFF | TGTGCCAGCAGTTGGACCGGGACTAGGGTCTACAATGAGCAGTTCTTC
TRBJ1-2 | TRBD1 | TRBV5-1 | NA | CASSPTGGLSGYGYTF | TGCGCCAGCAGCCCGACAGGGGGGCTCTCCGGCTATGGCTACACCTTC
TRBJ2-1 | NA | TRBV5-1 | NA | CASSGTGASYNEQFF | TGCGCCAGCAGCGGAACTGGGGCCTCCTACAATGAGCAGTTCTTC
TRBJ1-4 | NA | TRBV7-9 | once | CASSHLLTGYDEKLFF | TGTGCCAGCAGCCACCTACTTACAGGGTATGATGAAAAACTGTTTTTT
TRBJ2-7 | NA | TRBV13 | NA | CASSYGGGSTGLEQYF | TGTGCCAGCAGCTACGGGGGGGGATCGACAGGGCTGGAGCAGTACTTC
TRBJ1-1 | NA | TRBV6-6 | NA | CASSYDIRAVAFF | TGTGCCAGCAGTTACGATATTCGGGCGGTGGCTTTCTTT
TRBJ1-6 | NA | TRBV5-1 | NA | CASSLDGTGYNSPLHF | TGCGCCAGCAGCTTGGACGGGACGGGGTATAATTCACCCCTCCACTTT
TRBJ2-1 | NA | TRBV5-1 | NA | CASSLAISAGKFF | TGCGCCAGCAGCTTGGCTATTTCGGCAGGGAAGTTCTTC
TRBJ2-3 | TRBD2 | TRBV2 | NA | CASRQVSAMSWTSVDTQYF | TGTGCCAGCAGACAAGTGAGCGCTATGTCCTGGACTAGCGTAGATACGCAGTATTTT
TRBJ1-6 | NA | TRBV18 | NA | CASTSAQGAHNSPLHF | TGTGCCAGCACCTCAGCGCAGGGAGCGCATAATTCACCCCTCCACTTT
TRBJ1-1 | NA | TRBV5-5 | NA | CASSLSWQGEAFF | TGTGCCAGCAGCTTGTCCTGGCAGGGGGAAGCTTTCTTT
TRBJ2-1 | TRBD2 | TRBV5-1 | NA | CASSLVTSGGNEQFF | TGCGCCAGCAGCTTGGTTACTAGCGGGGGCAATGAGCAGTTCTTC
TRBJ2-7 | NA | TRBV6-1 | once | CASEPGQSYEQYF | TGTGCCAGCGAGCCTGGACAGTCCTACGAGCAGTACTTC
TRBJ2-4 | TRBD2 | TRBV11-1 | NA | CASSSSGGGPLAKNIQYF | TGTGCCAGCAGCTCGAGCGGGGGGGGGCCTCTAGCCAAAAACATTCAGTACTTC
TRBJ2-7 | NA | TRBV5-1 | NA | CASQGLGTFREQYF | TGCGCCAGCCAGGGTCTTGGAACGTTCCGCGAGCAGTACTTC